This TCR beta chain originates from a study of OX40 agonist ivuxolimab in advanced cancers. Concerning the study at large: Ivuxolimab was a fully human IgG2 agonistic monoclonal antibody targeting the costimulatory receptor OX40 (CD134). Of the approximately 50 patients in dose escalation, about 20 had hepatocellular carcinoma, about 15 had melanoma, 9 had renal cell carcinoma and 9 had head and neck cancer. Three dose-escalation patients achieved partial responses, one with hepatocellular carcinoma and two with cutaneous melanoma. Intravenous ivuxolimab was administered to patients every 2 weeks at six dose levels: 0.01, 0.1, 0.3, 1.5, 3 and 10 mg/kg. Patients were allowed to have had prior anti-PD-1, anti-PD-L1 or anti-CTLA-4 therapy, and approximately 39% of the dose-escalation patients had been treated with checkpoint inhibitors. A male proportion of under 85% and a mean age of 60 years, ranging from 23 to 79, were recorded for the dose-escalation cohort. The purpose of peripheral TCRbeta sequencing was to test whether ivuxolimab changed TCR sequence diversity and led to clonal T-cell expansion. The monotherapy dose-escalation portion (N ≈ 50 patients) of the phase I ivuxolimab trial is reported in the paper.

On this clone itself: The antigen this receptor binds is unknown. Per-base qualities were not stored, and no clone one base away is much larger.

Patients with autoimmune disease history or receiving systemic immunosuppression were excluded from the trial. Peripheral blood for TCR sequencing was drawn from every dose cohort at baseline, at cycle 4 day 1 and at cycle 7 day 1. The samples were drawn from a first-in-human, open-label, multicenter phase I dose-escalation trial of ivuxolimab. Adults with locally advanced or metastatic melanoma, renal cell carcinoma, hepatocellular carcinoma or head and neck squamous cell carcinoma were enrolled in the trial. Before TCR sequencing, CD4+ and CD8+ T cells were separately sorted from peripheral blood. Genomic DNA was isolated from the sorted cells so that the TCRbeta CDR3 region could be sequenced. The immunoSEQ Assay was used to sequence the TCRbeta CDR3 regions. Here the immuneACCESS table is served through TCRdb, limited to in-frame sequences with V and J called. Missing clones are a known gap in these copies; in checked studies unresolved V genes cover under half, and the rest lacks a known reason. A total of about 30,000 clones appear in this sample, less than 90% of them only once. The ten largest clones capture 22% of the sample.

Here V drops 1 base and J drops 6 bases, and the junction holds 10 bases not matched to any gene. From the cysteine through the phenylalanine, the CDR3 covers 16 amino acids. Left in the record is the CDR3 DNA by itself, 48 bases read in frame from the first base. CDR1 is given as SGHTA and CDR2 as FQGNSA, both from the germline V gene. Here is what the overall study found, with its caveats: The antigen specificity of the peripheral T cells that underwent clonal expansion was not determined. Low levels of normalized T-cell clonal expansion were also shown by some nonresponding patients. At doses of 0.1 to 3.0 mg/kg, clonal expansion of both CD4+ and CD8+ T cells in blood was seen between baseline and week 6. After ivuxolimab, CD8+ T cells had more expanded clones than CD4+ T cells on average. In the 0.1-3.0 mg/kg groups, partial responders were among the patients with the lowest normalized peripheral clonal expansion, particularly in CD8+ T cells.

This receptor chain uses TRBV7-2 and TRBJ1-1; 8 central bases correspond to TRBD1. The receptor was derived from an adult with an advanced solid tumor such as melanoma, head and neck, liver or kidney cancer. Source: CD4+ or CD8+ T cells sorted from blood, taken in a trial of the OX40 agonist ivuxolimab. The DNA sequence is given as TGTGCCAGCAGCTTAGGACCGGGACAGGTATACCCTGAAGCTTTCTTT. The translation is CASSLGPGQVYPEAFF.